The 23 T cell receptor beta chains below come from one sample, sequenced in a study of CD8 T cells in Susac syndrome (dated 2019 in TCRdb). Library preparation was by the immunoSEQ multiplex PCR assay. RNA was extracted with the RNeasy kit and about 0.5 to 1 ug was reverse transcribed using random hexamers. TCRdb cleaned the public reads at Q25 with fastp, built clones with MiXCR and kept in-frame beta chains. All rows with the same CDR3 protein become a single entry with the most common DNA and genes. Present in this sample are 150,000 to 180,000 distinct CDR3 sequences, roughly 96% of which were seen just once. The top ten constitute around 0.15% of the sample. The source material was CD8+ T cells from PBMCs. The receptors were gathered from a human donor with multiple sclerosis.

The chain is built from TRBV4-1 and TRBJ2-4, with a weak D call TRBD1 (5 bases). V was shortened by 2 bases and J by 13 bases, with 12 bases between the two germline ends. The CDR3 length is 12 residues. In germline, CDR1 is MGHRA, CDR2 YSYEKL. This CDR3 reads CASSQPWGSQYF. The CDR3 bases are TGCGCCAGCAGCCAACCGTGGGGCTCACAGTACTTC.

V is TRBV6-5 and J is TRBJ2-7; a possible D gene is TRBD1 (5 bases). CDR3 length equals 13 residues. Germline V gene sequence: CDR1 MNHEY, CDR2 SVGAGI. V was clipped by 0 bases and J by 6 bases, with 9 bases between them. In DNA, the CDR3 is TGTGCCAGCAGTTACTCGATAGGGGTCGAGCAGTACTTC. Translating gives CASSYSIGVEQYF.

This chain joins TRBV9 and TRBJ2-5; D tentatively fits TRBD1 or TRBD2 (7 bases each). V lost 4 bases and J lost 4, with 17 bases in between. The CDR3 runs 15 residues. Germline CDR1 reads SGDLS; CDR2 reads YYNGEE. The CDR3, as DNA: TGTGCCAGCAGCCTCAGGGGGGGGGCTGGAGAGACCCAGTACTTC. This codes for CASSLRGGAGETQYF.

V usage is TRBV27 and J usage is TRBJ1-2; TRBD1 might be the D (5 bases). CDR3 length: 14 residues. V was clipped by 0 bases and J by 5 bases, with 10 bases between them. The germline V gene has CDR1 MNHEY and CDR2 SMNVEV (reference sequence). The CDR3 spells CASSLSRGMYGYTF. CDR3 coding DNA: TGTGCCAGCAGTTTATCAAGGGGCATGTATGGCTACACCTTC.

V usage is TRBV9 and J usage is TRBJ2-3, with D hard to call. Between the trimmed V and J ends, which lost 0 bases and 4 bases, there was a span of 12 bases. The CDR3 spans 15 residues. Germline V gene data show CDR1 as SGDLS and CDR2 as YYNGEE. The chain's CDR3 is CASSVGTFPADTQYF. CDR3 sequence (DNA): TGTGCCAGCAGCGTAGGGACGTTTCCAGCAGATACGCAGTATTTT.

The CDR3 coding sequence is TGTGCCAGCAGCCTTCTTCCTGGAGCGGGGACTCAAAATGAGCAGTTCTTC. Protein product: CASSLLPGAGTQNEQFF. The V and J genes are TRBV3-1 and TRBJ2-1; 7 nucleotides align to TRBD2. Unmatched junction bases numbered 16, after V lost 4 bases and J lost 7 bases. The CDR3 length is 17 residues. Germline assignment: CDR1 LGHDT and CDR2 YNNKEL (reference sequence).

The rearrangement links TRBV6-1 to TRBJ1-1, with D unclear. The V end was cut by 6 bases, the J end by 1 base, with 6 bases between. The CDR3 is made up of 12 amino acids. CDR1 is MNHNS and CDR2 is SASEGT in the germline V gene. The CDR3 DNA reads as TGTGCCAGCAGGCCGACGAACACTGAAGCTTTCTTT. It specifies CASRPTNTEAFF.

The chain carries TRBV30 and TRBJ1-1, with D maybe TRBD1 (6 bases). Germline CDR1 reads GTSNPN; CDR2 reads SVGIG (reference sequence). Trimming stripped 8 bases from V and 3 bases from J, with 16 bases between. CDR3 length equals 13 residues. The CDR3, as DNA: TGTGCCGGAGTCCCAGGGGCGGACACTGAAGCTTTCTTT. It encodes CAGVPGADTEAFF.

This chain connects TRBV30 to TRBJ2-1; 12 nucleotides align to TRBD2. The CDR3 is 14 amino acids. CDR1 GTSNPN and CDR2 SVGIG come from the germline V gene (reference sequence). J was trimmed by 9 bases and V by 1 base; bases with no gene match: 4. The DNA for the CDR3 is TGTGCCTGGAGTGCTAGCGGGGGGGCATCTGAGCAGTTCTTC. Protein product: CAWSASGGASEQFF.

V gene TRBV13 combines with J gene TRBJ1-2; no clear D gene. Per the germline V gene, CDR1 is PRHDT and CDR2 is FYEKMQ (reference sequence). V lost 4 bases to trimming and J lost 2 bases, with 14 bases between them. The length of the CDR3 is 15 residues. CDR3 region: CASSSTPDPNYGYTF. DNA of the CDR3: TGTGCCAGCAGCTCCACCCCCGACCCCAACTATGGCTACACCTTC. The whole variable domain, remainder taken from reference TRBV13 and TRBJ1-2, is AAGVIQSPRHLIKEKRETATLKCYPIPRHDTVYWYQQGPGQDPQFLISFYEKMQSDKGSIPDRFSAQQFSDYHSELNMSSLELGDSALYFCASSSTPDPNYGYTFGSGTRLTVV.

The rearrangement links TRBV19 to TRBJ1-1, with unresolved D. The germline CDR1 and CDR2 sequences are LNHDA and SQIVND (reference sequence). The CDR3 length is 13 residues. V lost 3 bases, J lost 5 bases, and 10 bases lay in between. CDR3 loop: CASSIGLGTEAFF. CDR3 DNA: TGTGCCAGTAGTATTGGCCTGGGAACTGAAGCTTTCTTT.

The rearrangement links TRBV29-1 to TRBJ1-1; possibly TRBD1 for D (6 bases). Trimming left V 2 bases short and J 0 bases short, with 22 bases between. Per the germline V gene, CDR1 is SQVTM and CDR2 is ANQGSEA. The CDR3 has 18 amino acids. DNA of the CDR3: TGCAGCGTTGAATCCCCCAGGGGACGTAACGGCTTGAACACTGAAGCTTTCTTT. It is translated as CSVESPRGRNGLNTEAFF. Looking up the rest from reference TRBV29-1 and TRBJ1-1 gives the full variable domain: SAVISQKPSRDICQRGTSLTIQCQVDSQVTMMFWYRQQPGQSLTLIATANQGSEATYESGFVIDKFPISRPNLTFSTLTVSNMSPEDSSIYLCSVESPRGRNGLNTEAFFGQGTRLTVV.

The gene calls are TRBV4-2 and TRBJ2-2, with 11 bases that match TRBD2. Losses at the gene ends were 4 bases for V and 0 bases for J; bases not matched to a gene: 4. The germline CDR1 and CDR2 sequences are LGHNA and YNFKEQ. The CDR3 runs 17 residues. CDR3 loop: CASSPGLAEPNTGELFF. The CDR3, as DNA: TGTGCCAGCAGCCCGGGACTAGCGGAACCGAACACCGGGGAGCTGTTTTTT.

The V call is TRBV4-2, the J call TRBJ2-2, with a possible D match to TRBD1 (6 bases). Germline V CDR1 and CDR2: LGHNA, YNFKEQ. The CDR3 has 14 residues. Trimming cost V 0 bases and J 6 bases, with 8 bases left between them. Written as DNA, the CDR3 is TGTGCCAGCAGCCAAGAGGGGGCAGCCGGGGAGCTGTTTTTT. This codes for CASSQEGAAGELFF.

The V call is TRBV6-5, the J call TRBJ2-1, with a possible D match to TRBD1 (6 bases). The germline V gene has CDR1 MNHEY and CDR2 SVGAGI. V was clipped by 8 bases and J by 8 bases, with 16 bases between them. This CDR3 spans 13 amino acids. The CDR3 sequence is CASADMGAHEQFF. The CDR3 coding sequence is TGTGCCAGCGCCGACATGGGGGCGCATGAGCAGTTCTTC.

The chain combines TRBV29-1 with TRBJ2-3; D is undetermined. The CDR3 length is 13 residues. The germline V gene has CDR1 SQVTM and CDR2 ANQGSEA. V was cut by 1 base and J by 6 bases, with 11 bases left in between. CDR3: CSVEVPNWDTQYF. The DNA of the CDR3 is TGCAGCGTTGAAGTCCCGAACTGGGATACGCAGTATTTT.

The gene calls are TRBV30 and TRBJ1-2; D unresolved. Germline CDR1 reads GTSNPN; CDR2 reads SVGIG (reference sequence). Trimming left V 4 bases short and J 5 bases short, with 17 bases between. The CDR3 length is 14 residues. The DNA of the CDR3 is TGTGCCTGGACCGCCGAGGGCGGAACTTATGGCTACACCTTC. This gives the protein CAWTAEGGTYGYTF.

The CDR3 here is CTSSREGRQETQYF. CDR3 sequence (DNA): TGCACCAGCAGCCGTGAGGGGCGCCAGGAGACCCAGTACTTC. The chain joins TRBV1 to TRBJ2-5; TRBD1, as called in the table, went unchecked against the DNA. TRBV1 is designated a pseudogene. The CDR3 is 14 residues long.

This sequence joins TRBV10-3 and TRBJ1-2, with D hard to call. The length of the CDR3 is 15 residues. CDR1 ENHRY and CDR2 SYGVKD come from the germline V gene. Trimming removed 2 bases at V and 2 bases at J, with 12 bases between. This CDR3 reads CAISEEVFLNYGYTF. CDR3 in DNA: TGTGCCATCAGTGAGGAGGTCTTTTTGAACTATGGCTACACCTTC.

CDR3 bases: TGCAGTGCTATTCCTATCCGACTAGTTGATACGCAGTATTTT. Translation gives CSAIPIRLVDTQYF. The gene calls are TRBV20-1 and TRBJ2-3, with D maybe TRBD2 (6 bases). Germline V gene lookup returns CDR1 DFQATT and CDR2 SNEGSKA (reference sequence). With 4 bases removed from V and 6 bases from J, the gap between germline ends came to 17 bases. The length of the CDR3 is 14 residues.

This chain uses TRBV5-1 with TRBJ2-5; D is undetermined. Per germline, CDR1 SGHRS and CDR2 YFSETQ. The CDR3 is 14 residues long. Trimming took off 4 bases at V and 5 bases at J, with 15 bases between the two ends. CDR3 region: CASSQDEFEETQYF. In DNA form, the CDR3 reads TGCGCCAGCAGCCAGGATGAGTTTGAGGAGACCCAGTACTTC.

V usage is TRBV20-1 and J usage is TRBJ2-7; TRBD2 might be the D (5 bases). This CDR3 comprises 15 residues. Trimming pared 3 bases from V and 4 bases from J, leaving 19 bases between. Germline V gene lookup returns CDR1 DFQATT and CDR2 SNEGSKA (reference sequence). The DNA for the CDR3 is TGCAGTGCTAGGGGGTTGAGGGAAAGGTTTTACGAGCAGTACTTC. Amino acid sequence: CSARGLRERFYEQYF.

The CDR3 region is CASSSPGTSGGVSSYNEQFF. CDR3 DNA: TGTGCCAGCAGTAGCCCCGGGACTAGCGGGGGGGTGAGCTCCTACAATGAGCAGTTCTTC. This rearrangement joins TRBV2 to TRBJ2-1, with 16 bases matching TRBD2. Per germline, CDR1 SNHLY and CDR2 FYNNEI. The CDR3 runs to 20 residues. V lost 5 bases to trimming and J lost 0 bases; unmatched junction nucleotides: 10.